This TCR beta chain was recorded in a study of cytomegalovirus exposure and HLA in healthy donors (dated by TCRdb to the late 2010s). In the study overall: According to an earlier analysis of 587 of the donors, about 190 million T cells yielded roughly 110 million unique TCR beta sequences and 276 Gb of sequence data. High-throughput TCR immunosequencing, statistical association of individual TCRs with disease status, and machine learning were combined to predict cytomegalovirus infection status. Donor age, sex, ethnicity and CMV serostatus were collected together with the repertoire data. Among the roughly 430 genotyped donors, approximately 76% belonged to the genetic ancestry cluster associated with self-reported Caucasian donors. Along with the roughly 610-subject first cohort, a separate validation cohort of around 120 different subjects was used. Five DR-DQ haplotypes were treated as single units for association and clustering because of strong linkage in the cohort. To study patterns of TCR occurrence, a later analysis re-analyzed previously published TCR beta repertoires from 666 donors and added high-resolution HLA genotyping. The study profiled the T cell repertoires of under 850 subjects by immunosequencing and related them to cytomegalovirus serostatus. To decide whether each TCR beta V gene segment behaved as functional or pseudogenic, an earlier analysis of fewer than 750 of the donors relied on high-throughput TCR beta sequencing. A later genetic analysis took genome-wide SNP genotypes for about 55% of the 666 donors and used that subset as a discovery cohort. An early release that covered approximately 600 HLA-typed donors contained approximately 300 gigabases of sequencing data and 80 million or so unique TCR sequences. Every repertoire in the discovery cohort had been generated on one and the same sequencing platform. Typing coverage differed by locus: A, B, C, DRB1 and DQB1 were typed in roughly 620-630 donors, DQA1 in about 500, DPA1 in 600 to 610, and DPB1 in 472. Both class I and class II loci were covered by HLA typing, at four-digit resolution. The study aimed to test whether cataloging public T cell receptors could reveal signatures of past pathogen exposure. Among several hundred genotyped donors of the cohort, an average of about 240,000 unique TCR beta nucleotide sequences was sequenced per donor, of which about 19% were non-productive. Rather than drawing on any new phenotypic data, the later analysis identified candidate immune exposures from TCR beta sequences and the way those sequences occurred across donors. General study outcomes and caveats: In a later analysis, 16,951 TCR beta sequences were associated with specific HLA alleles at a false discovery rate of 0.05. A total of 150 or so TCR beta chains were listed by the study as associated with cytomegalovirus. The classifier was reported to diagnose cytomegalovirus status with high specificity and sensitivity in both the original and validation cohorts. Most CMV-associated TCR beta chains appeared to be HLA-restricted in a later analysis, and the HLA associations seemed to be driven largely by CMV exposure. Because HLA typing was missing for some donors at each locus, association tests included only the typed subset. While some public TCRs were present in many individuals, most TCR sequences turned up only very rarely across donors. A further reported finding was that TCR beta sequences accurately predicted the HLA-A and HLA-B alleles for most subjects in the first cohort. Compared with equally common non-associated chains, HLA-associated TCR beta chains in a later analysis were more clonally expanded and had lower generation probabilities. The authors suggested that the approach could potentially be extended to other disease states and immunological phenotypes. A cluster of highly shared sequence variants was judged likely to be a technical artifact of the sequencing pipeline. In this cohort, only TCR beta chains were sequenced, and detectable features were limited by the absence of alpha or paired-chain data. In a later genetic analysis, a missense DCLRE1C variant was associated with V-gene and J-gene trimming of TCR beta chains, and the association was replicated in an independent cohort. Presence/absence analyses assumed roughly uniform sequencing depth across donors, an assumption that may not hold. Broadly in line with IMGT annotations, most TCR beta V segments showed up in productive rearrangements about 87% or about 30% of the time in an earlier analysis of around 550 of the donors. Compared with the approximately 670-donor mean, donors in an Asian-associated ancestry cluster had fewer N-insertions in productive TCRs, according to a later genetic analysis. According to a later analysis, parvovirus B19, influenza, CMV and Epstein-Barr virus appeared linked to several top co-occurrence clusters. For the cohort, immune exposure information was limited to CMV serostatus. The earlier analysis of about 600 of the donors excluded 15 to 20 rarely observed V segments, including chromosome 9 orphons, because counts were too low. A few of the identified cytomegalovirus-associated TCR beta chains were confirmed in vitro to be specific for cytomegalovirus antigens. According to a later analysis, TCR association rates differed among HLA loci, with DRB1 alleles showing the most associated TCRs and HLA-C alleles showing the fewest. Some IMGT-functional V segments, including TRBV6-2 and TRBV6-3, could not be told apart with the 87-base-pair reads, so those segments were excluded. Assigning TCR associations to individual alleles was difficult when HLA alleles, especially DR and DQ, strongly co-occurred. Correlated functional status among segregating V segments might reflect linkage disequilibrium, but an unknown experimental factor could not be ruled out.

CDR1 is given as SGHVS and CDR2 as FNYEAQ, both from the germline V gene. The CDR3, cysteine through phenylalanine, is 15 amino acids long. The DNA shown is the 45-base CDR3, in frame from base 1. The V and J ends are trimmed by 2 bases and 2 bases, leaving 9 bases between them. The library was generated by the immunoSEQ multiplex PCR assay. For the multiplex PCR, a mixture combining 60 forward primers for TCR Vbeta segments and 13 reverse primers for TCR Jbeta segments was used. The CDR3 region of rearranged TCR beta genes was amplified from genomic DNA by a multiplex PCR assay. The amplified TCR beta libraries were sequenced on the Illumina HiSeq System as 87-base-pair reads. The authors processed their data as follows. A later analysis tallied some 79 million unique TCR beta chains across the 666 repertoires, and approximately 12 million of those chains were shared by two or more donors. Raw reads were error-corrected and collapsed into unique sequences with a nearest-neighbor algorithm that merged closely related sequences to remove PCR and sequencing errors. Alignment of CDR3 sequences to IMGT reference sequences was used to assign V, D and J gene segments. Each retained sequence needed at least a six-nucleotide match to both a V gene segment and a J gene segment. Rearrangements were classified as productive when the CDR3 lacked stop codons and remained in frame with V and J, and all other rearrangements were classified as non-productive. CDR3 was defined by IMGT convention, running from the second conserved V-encoded cysteine to the conserved J-encoded phenylalanine. In an earlier analysis of 550 to 650 of the donors, sequences lacking an unambiguous match to a single V gene segment were excluded. An earlier analysis of a few hundred of the donors classified V segments as functional when productive rearrangements were above 56.7% and as segregating when the standard deviation between donors was above 5%. A statistical classification framework was built to diagnose cytomegalovirus status from the catalog of TCR beta chain sequences. In a later analysis, V and J genes were assigned by comparing TCR nucleotide sequences against IMGT/GENE-DB human TR gene sequences. A later analysis assigned CDR3 sequences and most-parsimonious VDJ recombination scenarios with the TCRdist pipeline. In a later analysis, every TCR beta chain was defined by the combination of its CDR3 amino acid sequence and its V-gene family, and reads without a unique V-gene family were dropped. As a way to deal with suspected cross-contamination and a sequencing artifact, a later analysis dropped hundreds of nucleotide sequences that were highly shared and had low generation probability. In a later analysis, a clonal expansion index for each public chain was calculated from normalized within-repertoire ranks of inferred template counts. In a later analysis, generation probabilities were computed using a VDJ recombination model fitted to out-of-frame rearrangements, and the results were checked against IGoR. In a later analysis, hypergeometric tests were used to score TCR-TCR, TCR-HLA and TCR-CMV co-occurrence, with a repertoire-size bias correction applied to TCR pairs. A later analysis estimated false discovery rates by permuting HLA or CMV assignments 20 times. In a later analysis, co-occurring TCRs were grouped using DBSCAN, with TCRdist sequence similarity added in when clustering inside HLA-allele-positive subsets. For co-occurrence clustering, repertoires with fewer than 30,000 or more than 120,000 public chains were excluded, along with a handful of repertoires with anomalous nucleotide sharing. TCRdb re-hosts the immuneACCESS table, in-frame sequences only. Its copies lack some clones; in the studies checked, an unresolved V gene accounts for under half of them, and the cause for the rest is not known. V and J calls and clone size follow that table, whereas D and trimming were derived from the DNA. Across this sample there are 150,000 or so clones, with about four fifths seen only once. The ten biggest clones cover roughly 4% of the sample.

Concerning this clone: What antigen it recognizes has not been identified. Per-base quality was not reported, and no clone a single base away is much larger than it.

The cohort was made up of 666 healthy bone marrow donors. All cohort members were sampled while nominally healthy, although unrecorded immune exposures were likely present. The donor was CMV seropositive and belonged to the group of around 300 seropositive cohort members. A peripheral blood sample was collected from each donor, and TCR beta sequencing was performed on peripheral blood mononuclear cells. Genomic DNA was extracted from the blood cell samples with the Qiagen DNeasy Blood Extraction Kit. The chain links TRBV7-6 with TRBJ2-2; no D gene call is confident. Sequencing was done on a sample of PBMCs. This TCR was sampled from a man in his forties or fifties in good health and CMV-seropositive. Read as DNA, the sequence is TGTGCCAGCAGCTTATACGGAGAAAACACCGGGGAGCTGTTTTTT. This yields the protein CASSLYGENTGELFF. Where the CDR3 stops, the reference TRBV7-6 and TRBJ2-2 genes take over; the full variable domain is GAGVSQSPRYKVTKRGQDVALRCDPISGHVSLYWYRQALGQGPEFLTYFNYEAQQDKSGLPNDRFSAERPEGSISTLTIQRTEQRDSAMYRCASSLYGENTGELFFGEGSRLTVL.